Following are 23 T cell receptor beta chains from one sample sequenced in a study of OX40 agonist ivuxolimab in advanced cancers. Sequencing was performed with immunoSEQ multiplex PCR; in TCRdb, only in-frame clones are kept and a portion is missing. The repertoire consists of more than 80,000 clones, with 93% occurring once and the leading ten covering around 0.25%. The sequencing used CD4+ or CD8+ T cells sorted from blood, collected in a trial of the OX40 agonist ivuxolimab. The receptors shown here come from an adult with an advanced solid tumor such as melanoma, head and neck, liver or kidney cancer.

The chain has TRBV29-1 and TRBJ2-7; D gene uncertain. Germline CDR1 and CDR2: SQVTM and ANQGSEA. V gave up 6 bases and J gave up 5 bases, with 20 bases separating them. The CDR3 runs to 14 residues. Here the CDR3 reads CSVYSGTDGDEQYF. The CDR3 nucleotides are TGCAGCGTATACTCCGGCACAGACGGCGACGAGCAGTACTTC.

The rearrangement links TRBV9 to TRBJ2-1; 9 nucleotides agree with TRBD2. The CDR3 consists of 15 residues. Unmatched junction bases numbered 4, after V lost 3 bases and J lost 3 bases. In germline, CDR1 is SGDLS, CDR2 YYNGEE. The CDR3 loop is CASSATSGNYNEQFF. DNA of the CDR3: TGTGCCAGCAGCGCGACTAGCGGAAACTACAATGAGCAGTTCTTC.

This clone showed up just a few times. The V and J genes are TRBV29-1 and TRBJ1-2, with D maybe TRBD1 (5 bases). V lost 4 bases and J lost 6, with 15 bases in between. Germline V gene data show CDR1 as SQVTM and CDR2 as ANQGSEA. This CDR3 has 13 residues. CDR3 sequence: CSVGPEGPHGYTF. DNA of the CDR3: TGCAGCGTTGGCCCGGAGGGACCCCATGGCTACACCTTC.

With respect to this clone: Different DNA sequences within this sample yield the same CDR3. The chain carries TRBV5-1 and TRBJ2-5, with D possibly matching TRBD1 (5 bases). The V gene lost 0 bases and the J gene lost 4 bases, with 7 bases spanning the gap. Germline loops: CDR1 SGHRS, CDR2 YFSETQ. There are 13 residues in the CDR3. CDR3 amino acids: CASSLGGGETQYF. The CDR3 DNA follows: TGCGCCAGCAGCTTGGGGGGCGGAGAGACCCAGTACTTC.

The count of this clone is one. The chain is built from TRBV18 and TRBJ2-1, with D possibly matching TRBD2 (5 bases). V was trimmed by 3 bases and J by 0 bases, leaving 12 bases between them. The CDR3 is 16 residues long. The V gene's germline CDR1 is KGHSH and CDR2 LQKENI. CDR3 amino acids: CASSPTVGGSYNEQFF. The CDR3 DNA reads as TGTGCCAGCTCACCTACCGTCGGAGGCTCCTACAATGAGCAGTTCTTC.

The chain joins TRBV27 to TRBJ1-1, with D unresolved. Per germline, CDR1 MNHEY and CDR2 SMNVEV (reference sequence). V gave up 6 bases and J gave up 1 base, with 15 bases separating them. The CDR3 spans 15 residues. Written as DNA, the CDR3 is TGTGCCAGCAGGCAAGGGTGGTTTGGGAACACTGAAGCTTTCTTT. Residues: CASRQGWFGNTEAFF.

The V call is TRBV19, the J call TRBJ1-5; D not resolved. CDR1 LNHDA and CDR2 SQIVND come from the germline V gene (reference sequence). Trimming took 1 base from V and 1 from J, leaving 17 bases between them. The length of the CDR3 is 18 residues. The CDR3 DNA reads TGTGCCAGTAGTATAGGATTTACTTCGCCGGGCAGCAATCAGCCCCAGCATTTT. Translated, it gives CASSIGFTSPGSNQPQHF.

The chain couples TRBV11-2 to TRBJ2-3; TRBD2 aligns across 10 bases. V dropped 5 bases and J dropped 4; count of bases not matched to a gene: 9. The CDR3 covers 16 residues. Germline V gives CDR1 SGHAT, CDR2 FQNNGV. CDR3: CASSRWVAGGPDTQYF. CDR3 coding DNA: TGTGCCAGCAGCCGATGGGTAGCGGGAGGCCCAGATACGCAGTATTTT.

This clone has only a few counts. The CDR3: CASNSSGELNSPLHF. The CDR3 coding sequence is TGTGCCAGCAACAGCTCAGGGGAACTTAATTCACCCCTCCACTTT. V is TRBV28 and J is TRBJ1-6; possibly TRBD1 for D (6 bases). CDR3 length: 15 amino acids. Germline lookup yields CDR1 MDHEN and CDR2 SYDVKM. The germline V and J ends were trimmed by 7 bases and 6 bases, with 16 bases remaining between them.

The chain employs TRBV7-8 and TRBJ2-7; D might be TRBD1 (6 bases). This CDR3 is built from 13 residues. V was pared by 1 base and J by 2 bases, with 6 bases between. Germline-derived CDR1 and CDR2 are SGHVS and FQNEAQ. CDR3 sequence: CASSLDRAYEQYV. CDR3 nucleotide sequence: TGTGCCAGCAGCTTAGACAGGGCCTACGAGCAGTACGTC.

Turning to this clone: In the same sample, other DNA sequences code for this CDR3. The chain joins TRBV5-1 to TRBJ2-3; D ambiguous. Trimming cost V 1 base and J 0 bases, with 3 bases left between them. The CDR3 totals 13 residues. In germline, CDR1 is SGHRS, CDR2 YFSETQ. The CDR3 loop reads CASSLSSTDTQYF. Here the CDR3 DNA reads TGCGCCAGCAGCTTGTCAAGCACAGATACGCAGTATTTT.

The chain recombines TRBV19 with TRBJ2-1, with TRBD2 matching 8 bases. V trimming: 0 bases; J trimming: 4 bases; junction bases outside the gene matches: 5. CDR1 and CDR2 (germline): LNHDA, SQIVND (reference sequence). This CDR3 spans 16 amino acids. The CDR3 here is CASSIDGRGGYNEQFF. The CDR3 DNA sequence: TGTGCCAGTAGTATAGATGGACGGGGGGGTTACAATGAGCAGTTCTTC.

The gene calls are TRBV4-3 and TRBJ2-3; D gene uncertain. The CDR3 runs to 14 residues. Germline CDR1 and CDR2: LGHNA and YSLEER. Between the trimmed V and J ends, which lost 5 bases and 2 bases, there was a span of 11 bases. This CDR3 reads CASSIDAHTDTQYF. The DNA of the CDR3 is TGCGCCAGCAGCATAGACGCCCACACAGATACGCAGTATTTT.

The rearrangement joins TRBV5-6 to TRBJ1-6; 8 bases align to TRBD1. Germline CDR1 reads SGHDT; CDR2 reads YYEEEE. Trimming removed 0 bases from V and 11 bases from J; junction bases left unmatched: 4. CDR3 length: 14 amino acids. CDR3 coding DNA: TGTGCCAGCAGCTTGGATCAGGGGGCAACACCCCTCCACTTT. This gives the protein CASSLDQGATPLHF.

V and J are TRBV6-1 and TRBJ2-5, with D possibly matching TRBD2 (7 bases). V was clipped by 5 bases and J by 5 bases, with 18 bases between them. Germline lookup yields CDR1 MNHNS and CDR2 SASEGT. This CDR3 region has 15 residues. CDR3 region: CASSTTGRVGETQYF. The CDR3 DNA sequence: TGTGCCAGCAGTACAACAGGGAGGGTTGGGGAGACCCAGTACTTC.

CDR3 protein: CASSFVTGGDYGYTF. The CDR3 DNA is TGCGCCAGCAGCTTTGTCACAGGGGGTGACTATGGCTACACCTTC. J is TRBJ1-2 and V is TRBV5-1, with 8 bases aligning to TRBD1. The CDR3 sequence is 15 residues long. Germline V lookup: CDR1 SGHRS, CDR2 YFSETQ. Trimming removed 2 bases from V and 3 bases from J; junction bases left unmatched: 6.

The chain couples TRBV4-1 to TRBJ2-3, with D maybe TRBD2 (6 bases). Germline CDR1 and CDR2: MGHRA and YSYEKL. V was shortened by 3 bases and J by 6 bases, with 13 bases between the two germline ends. This CDR3 region has 14 residues. The CDR3 region has the DNA TGCGCCAGCAGCCAGAGGCAGGCGGGGGATACGCAGTATTTT. Its translation is CASSQRQAGDTQYF.

This chain links TRBV6-1 with TRBJ1-5; 8 bases match TRBD1. The CDR3 runs to 16 residues. CDR1 MNHNS and CDR2 SASEGT come from the germline V gene. V was pared by 0 bases and J by 2 bases, with 3 bases of the junction left unmatched. CDR3 sequence: CASSEAKDRGNQPQHF. CDR3 DNA: TGTGCCAGCAGTGAAGCAAAGGACAGGGGCAATCAGCCCCAGCATTTT.

V is TRBV7-3 and J is TRBJ2-1; D not resolved. The CDR3 is 12 amino acids. The germline gives CDR1 SGHTA, CDR2 FQGTGA. V lost 1 base, J lost 9 bases, and 7 bases lay in between. In DNA form, the CDR3 reads TGTGCCAGCAGCTTAAAGGGTGGTGAGCAGTTCTTC. It codes for CASSLKGGEQFF.

This chain links TRBV6-6 with TRBJ1-2; D remains ambiguous. CDR3 length: 11 amino acids. Germline V gene data show CDR1 as MNHNY and CDR2 as SVGAGI (reference sequence). With 6 bases removed from V and 7 bases from J, the gap between germline ends came to 9 bases. Written as DNA, the CDR3 is TGTGCCAGCAGCCCCCGCGCTGGCTACACCTTC. Protein product: CASSPRAGYTF.

This chain links TRBV15 with TRBJ1-1; 8 bases are shared with TRBD1. There are 13 residues in the CDR3. Germline V gives CDR1 LNHNV, CDR2 YYDKDF (reference sequence). The ends lost 8 bases at V and 6 bases at J; junction bases unmatched: 8. CDR3 in amino acids: CATSGQGASEAFF. The CDR3 region has the DNA TGTGCCACCTCGGGGCAGGGGGCTTCTGAAGCTTTCTTT.

The V gene is TRBV5-4, the J gene TRBJ1-5; D not resolved. V was cut by 4 bases and J by 6 bases, with 17 bases left in between. The germline CDR1 and CDR2 sequences are SGHNT and YYREEE (reference sequence). The CDR3 has 15 residues. CDR3 sequence (DNA): TGTGCCAGCAGCCGCCAAGGAACCCGGGGTCAGCCCCAGCATTTT. Translation gives CASSRQGTRGQPQHF.

The chain has TRBV2 and TRBJ2-5; D gene uncertain. Trimming removed 6 bases from V and 3 bases from J, with 5 bases in between. CDR3 length equals 11 residues. Germline V gives CDR1 SNHLY, CDR2 FYNNEI. CDR3 in DNA: TGTGCCAGCAGCCTAAAAGAGACCCAGTACTTC. Amino acid sequence: CASSLKETQYF.